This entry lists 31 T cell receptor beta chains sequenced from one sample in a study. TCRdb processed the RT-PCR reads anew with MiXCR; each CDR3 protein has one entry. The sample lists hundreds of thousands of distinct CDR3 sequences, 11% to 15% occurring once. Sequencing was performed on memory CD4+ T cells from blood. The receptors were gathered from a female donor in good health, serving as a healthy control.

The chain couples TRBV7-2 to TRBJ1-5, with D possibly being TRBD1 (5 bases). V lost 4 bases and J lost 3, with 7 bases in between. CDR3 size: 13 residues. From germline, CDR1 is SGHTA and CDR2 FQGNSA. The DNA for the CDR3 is TGTGCCAGCAGCTGGGACTACAATCAGCCCCAGCATTTT. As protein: CASSWDYNQPQHF.

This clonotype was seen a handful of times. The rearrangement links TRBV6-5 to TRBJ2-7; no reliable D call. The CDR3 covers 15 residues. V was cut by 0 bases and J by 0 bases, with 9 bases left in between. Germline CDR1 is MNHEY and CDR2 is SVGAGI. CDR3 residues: CASSYSARLSYEQYF. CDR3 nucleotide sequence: TGTGCCAGCAGTTACTCCGCCAGGCTCTCCTACGAGCAGTACTTC.

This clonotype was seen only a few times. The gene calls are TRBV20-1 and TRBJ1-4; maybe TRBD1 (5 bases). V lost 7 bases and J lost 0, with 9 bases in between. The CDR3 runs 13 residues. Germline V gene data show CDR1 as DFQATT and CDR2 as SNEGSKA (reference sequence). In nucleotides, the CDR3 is TGCAGTGTGGGGGGTCCAACTAATGAAAAACTGTTTTTT. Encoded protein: CSVGGPTNEKLFF.

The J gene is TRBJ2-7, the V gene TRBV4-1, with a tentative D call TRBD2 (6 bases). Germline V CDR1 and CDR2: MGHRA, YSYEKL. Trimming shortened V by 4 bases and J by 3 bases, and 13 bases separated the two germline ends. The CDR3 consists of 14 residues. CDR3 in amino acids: CASSRGDFNYEQYF. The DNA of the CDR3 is TGCGCCAGCAGCCGTGGGGACTTTAACTACGAGCAGTACTTC.

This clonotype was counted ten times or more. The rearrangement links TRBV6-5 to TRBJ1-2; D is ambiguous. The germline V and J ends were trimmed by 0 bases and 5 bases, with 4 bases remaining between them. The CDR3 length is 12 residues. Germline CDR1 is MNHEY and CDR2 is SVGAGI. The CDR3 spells CASSYSGYGYTF. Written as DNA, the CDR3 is TGTGCCAGCAGTTACTCGGGATATGGCTACACCTTC.

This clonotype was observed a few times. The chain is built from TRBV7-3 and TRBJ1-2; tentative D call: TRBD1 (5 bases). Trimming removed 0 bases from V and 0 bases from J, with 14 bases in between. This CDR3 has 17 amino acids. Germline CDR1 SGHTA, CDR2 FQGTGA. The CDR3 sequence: CASSLTPGTGPNYGYTF. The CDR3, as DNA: TGTGCCAGCAGCTTAACACCTGGGACCGGACCTAACTATGGCTACACCTTC.

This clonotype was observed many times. CDR3 bases: TGTGCCAGCAGCGTAGTTAGCGATGGAGATACGCAGTATTTT. Amino acid sequence: CASSVVSDGDTQYF. The V and J genes are TRBV9 and TRBJ2-3; D may be TRBD2 (5 bases). Germline loops: CDR1 SGDLS, CDR2 YYNGEE. V dropped 0 bases and J dropped 5 bases, with 10 bases sitting between them. The CDR3 totals 14 residues.

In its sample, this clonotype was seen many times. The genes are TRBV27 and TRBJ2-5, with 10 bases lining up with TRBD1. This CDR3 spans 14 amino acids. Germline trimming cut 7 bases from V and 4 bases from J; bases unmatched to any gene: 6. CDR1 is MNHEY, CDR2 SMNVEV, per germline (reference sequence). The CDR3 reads CASTGTGAGETQYF. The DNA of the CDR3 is TGTGCCAGCACCGGGACAGGGGCCGGAGAGACCCAGTACTTC.

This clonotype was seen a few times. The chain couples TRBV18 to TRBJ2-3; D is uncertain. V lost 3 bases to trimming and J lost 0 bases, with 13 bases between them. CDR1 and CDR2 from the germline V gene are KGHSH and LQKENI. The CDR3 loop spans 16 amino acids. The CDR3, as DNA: TGTGCCAGCTCACCCCTGAGAGACCGAAGCACAGATACGCAGTATTTT. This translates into CASSPLRDRSTDTQYF.

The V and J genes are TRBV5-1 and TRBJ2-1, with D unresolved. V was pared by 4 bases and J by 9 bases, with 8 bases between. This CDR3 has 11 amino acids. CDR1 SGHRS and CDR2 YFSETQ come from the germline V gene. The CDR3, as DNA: TGCGCCAGCAGCGATGACACTGAGCAGTTCTTC. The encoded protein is CASSDDTEQFF. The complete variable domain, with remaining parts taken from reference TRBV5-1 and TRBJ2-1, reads KAGVTQTPRYLIKTRGQQVTLSCSPISGHRSVSWYQQTPGQGLQFLFEYFSETQRNKGNFPGRFSGRQFSNSRSEMNVSTLELGDSALYLCASSDDTEQFFGPGTRLTVL.

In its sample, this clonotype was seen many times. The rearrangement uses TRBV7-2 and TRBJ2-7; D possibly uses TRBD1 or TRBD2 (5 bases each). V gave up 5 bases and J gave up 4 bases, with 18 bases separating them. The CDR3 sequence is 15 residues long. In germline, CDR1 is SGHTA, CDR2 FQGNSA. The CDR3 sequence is CASSRNPGPYYEQYF. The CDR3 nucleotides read TGTGCCAGCAGCAGAAACCCGGGACCTTATTACGAGCAGTACTTC.

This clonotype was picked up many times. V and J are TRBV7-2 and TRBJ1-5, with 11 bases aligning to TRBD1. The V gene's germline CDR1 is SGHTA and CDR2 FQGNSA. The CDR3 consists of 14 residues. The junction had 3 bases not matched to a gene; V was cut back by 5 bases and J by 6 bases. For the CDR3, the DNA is TGTGCCAGCAGCCCCGGGACAGGGGGTCAGCCCCAGCATTTT. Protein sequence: CASSPGTGGQPQHF.

CDR3 sequence: CASSLAPIGSADTQYF. CDR3 DNA sequence: TGTGCCAGCAGCTTAGCGCCCATAGGGTCCGCAGATACGCAGTATTTT. The chain has TRBV7-6 and TRBJ2-3; D not resolved. Trimming shortened V by 0 bases and J by 4 bases, and 14 bases separated the two germline ends. The CDR3 covers 16 residues. Germline V lookup: CDR1 SGHVS, CDR2 FNYEAQ.

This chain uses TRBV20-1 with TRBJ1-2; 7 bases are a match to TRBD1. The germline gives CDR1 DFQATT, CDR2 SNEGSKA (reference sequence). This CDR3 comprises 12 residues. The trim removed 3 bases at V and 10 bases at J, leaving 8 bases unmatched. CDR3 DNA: TGCAGTGCTAGGGAGGGACAGAGGGCCTACACCTTC. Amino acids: CSAREGQRAYTF.

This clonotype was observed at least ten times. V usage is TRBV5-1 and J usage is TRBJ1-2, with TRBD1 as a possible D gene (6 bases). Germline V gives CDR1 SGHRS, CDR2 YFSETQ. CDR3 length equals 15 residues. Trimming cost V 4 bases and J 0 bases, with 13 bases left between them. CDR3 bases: TGCGCCAGCAGCAGCAACAGGGCCTCTAACTATGGCTACACCTTC. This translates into CASSSNRASNYGYTF.

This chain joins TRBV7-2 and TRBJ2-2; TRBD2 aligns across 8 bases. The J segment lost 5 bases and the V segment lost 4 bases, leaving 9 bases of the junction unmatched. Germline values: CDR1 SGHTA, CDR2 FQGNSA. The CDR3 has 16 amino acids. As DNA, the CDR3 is TGTGCCAGCAGCTCCCGACCCCGGGGGGGTACCGGGGAGCTGTTTTTT. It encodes CASSSRPRGGTGELFF.

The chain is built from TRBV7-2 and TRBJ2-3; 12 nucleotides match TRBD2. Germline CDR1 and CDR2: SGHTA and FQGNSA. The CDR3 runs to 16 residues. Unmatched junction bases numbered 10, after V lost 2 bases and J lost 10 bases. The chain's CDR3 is CASSLSLAGGGGAQYF. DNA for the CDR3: TGTGCCAGCAGCTTATCACTAGCGGGAGGTGGCGGGGCGCAGTATTTT.

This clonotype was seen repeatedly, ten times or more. CDR3 sequence: CASSPGGDTEAFF. The CDR3, as DNA: TGTGCCAGCTCACCAGGAGGGGACACTGAAGCTTTCTTT. This sequence joins TRBV18 and TRBJ1-1, with D possibly matching TRBD1 (5 bases). The CDR3 is 13 residues long. V lost 2 bases, J lost 3 bases, and 7 bases lay in between. Per germline, CDR1 KGHSH and CDR2 LQKENI.

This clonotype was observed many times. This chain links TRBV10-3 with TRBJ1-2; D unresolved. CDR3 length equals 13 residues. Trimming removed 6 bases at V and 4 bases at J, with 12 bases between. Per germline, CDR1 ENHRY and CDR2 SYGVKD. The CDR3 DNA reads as TGTGCCATCAGATCAGCGGATAGCTATGGCTACACCTTC. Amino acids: CAIRSADSYGYTF.

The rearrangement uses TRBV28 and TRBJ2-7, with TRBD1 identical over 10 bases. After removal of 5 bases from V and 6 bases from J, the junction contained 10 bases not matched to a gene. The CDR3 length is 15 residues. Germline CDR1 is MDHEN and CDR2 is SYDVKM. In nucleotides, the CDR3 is TGTGCCAGCAGTCACTTGGGGACAGGGGATATCGAGCAGTACTTC. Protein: CASSHLGTGDIEQYF.

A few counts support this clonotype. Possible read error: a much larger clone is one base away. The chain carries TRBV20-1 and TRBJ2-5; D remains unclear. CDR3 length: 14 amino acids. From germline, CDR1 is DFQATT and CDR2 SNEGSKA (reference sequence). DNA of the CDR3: TGCAGTGCTAGCGGTTCAGGTCCCCAAGAGACCCATTACTTC. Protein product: CSASGSGPQETHYF.

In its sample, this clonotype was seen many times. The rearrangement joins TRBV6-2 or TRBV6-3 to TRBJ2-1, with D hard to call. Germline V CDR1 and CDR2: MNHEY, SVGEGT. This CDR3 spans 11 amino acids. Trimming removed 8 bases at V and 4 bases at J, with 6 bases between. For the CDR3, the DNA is TGTGCCAGCGGAGAATACAATGAGCAGTTCTTC. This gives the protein CASGEYNEQFF.

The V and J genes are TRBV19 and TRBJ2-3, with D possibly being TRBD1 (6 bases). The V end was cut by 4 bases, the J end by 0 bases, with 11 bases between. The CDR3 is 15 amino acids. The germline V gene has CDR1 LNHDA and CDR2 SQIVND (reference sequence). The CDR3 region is CASSTGHPSTDTQYF. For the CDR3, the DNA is TGTGCCAGTAGTACGGGACACCCAAGCACAGATACGCAGTATTTT. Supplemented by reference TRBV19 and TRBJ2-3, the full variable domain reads DGGITQSPKYLFRKEGQNVTLSCEQNLNHDAMYWYRQDPGQGLRLIYYSQIVNDFQKGDIAEGYSVSREKKESFPLTVTSAQKNPTAFYLCASSTGHPSTDTQYFGPGTRLTVL.

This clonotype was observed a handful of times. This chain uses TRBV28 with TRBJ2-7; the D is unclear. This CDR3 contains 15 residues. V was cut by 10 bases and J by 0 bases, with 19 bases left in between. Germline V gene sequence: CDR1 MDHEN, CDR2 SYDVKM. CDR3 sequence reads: CATQIPGSSSYEQYF. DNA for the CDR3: TGTGCCACCCAGATTCCCGGCAGCAGCTCCTACGAGCAGTACTTC.

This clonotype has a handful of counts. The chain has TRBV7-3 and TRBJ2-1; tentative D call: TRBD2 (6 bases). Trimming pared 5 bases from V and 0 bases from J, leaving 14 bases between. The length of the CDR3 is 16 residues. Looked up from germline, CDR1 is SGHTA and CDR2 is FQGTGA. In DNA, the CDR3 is TGTGCCAGCAGCCGGATAGCGGCGGGCTCCTACAATGAGCAGTTCTTC. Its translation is CASSRIAAGSYNEQFF.

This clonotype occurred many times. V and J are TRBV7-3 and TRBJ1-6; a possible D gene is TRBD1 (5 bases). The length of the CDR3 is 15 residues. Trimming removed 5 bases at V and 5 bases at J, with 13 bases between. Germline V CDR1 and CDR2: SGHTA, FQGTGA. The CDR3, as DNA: TGTGCCAGCAGCAGGCTTGGGGGGGATAATTCACCCCTCCACTTT. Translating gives CASSRLGGDNSPLHF. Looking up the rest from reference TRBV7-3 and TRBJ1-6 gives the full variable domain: GAGVSQTPSNKVTEKGKYVELRCDPISGHTALYWYRQSLGQGPEFLIYFQGTGAADDSGLPNDRFFAVRPEGSVSTLKIQRTERGDSAVYLCASSRLGGDNSPLHFGNGTRLTVT.

Here the CDR3 DNA reads TGTGCCAGCTCACCAAGGATGAGCGGGGAAGAGACCCAGTACTTC. Its translation is CASSPRMSGEETQYF. The chain combines TRBV18 with TRBJ2-5; 7 positions match TRBD2. This CDR3 has 15 residues. V gave up 2 bases and J gave up 3 bases; unmatched junction bases: 6. CDR1 KGHSH and CDR2 LQKENI come from the germline V gene. The whole variable domain, filled in from reference TRBV18 and TRBJ2-5, reads NAGVMQNPRHLVRRRGQEARLRCSPMKGHSHVYWYRQLPEEGLKFMVYLQKENIIDESGMPKERFSAEFPKEGPSILRIQQVVRGDSAAYFCASSPRMSGEETQYFGPGTRLLVL.

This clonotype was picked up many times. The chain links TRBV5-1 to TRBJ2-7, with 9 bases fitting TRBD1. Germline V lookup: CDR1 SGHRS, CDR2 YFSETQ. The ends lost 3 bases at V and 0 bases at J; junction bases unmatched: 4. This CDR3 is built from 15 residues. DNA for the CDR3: TGCGCCAGCAGCTCCGGGACAGGGTACTCCTACGAGCAGTACTTC. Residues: CASSSGTGYSYEQYF.

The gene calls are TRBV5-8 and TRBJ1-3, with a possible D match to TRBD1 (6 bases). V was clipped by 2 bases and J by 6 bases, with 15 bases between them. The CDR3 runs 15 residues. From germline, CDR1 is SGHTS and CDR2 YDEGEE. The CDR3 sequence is CASSFRGLKENTIYF. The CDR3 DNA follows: TGTGCCAGCAGCTTCCGGGGGCTGAAGGAAAACACCATATATTTT.

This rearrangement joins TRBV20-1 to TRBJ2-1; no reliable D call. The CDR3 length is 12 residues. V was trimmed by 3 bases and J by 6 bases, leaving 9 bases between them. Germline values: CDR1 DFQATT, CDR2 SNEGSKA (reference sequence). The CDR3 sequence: CSASAGLNEQFF. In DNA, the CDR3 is TGCAGTGCTAGTGCAGGCCTCAATGAGCAGTTCTTC.

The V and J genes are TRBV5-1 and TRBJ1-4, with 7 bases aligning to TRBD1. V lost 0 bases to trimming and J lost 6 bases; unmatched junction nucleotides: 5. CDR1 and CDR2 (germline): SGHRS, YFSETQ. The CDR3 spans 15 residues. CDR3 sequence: CASSLDGTAHEKLFF. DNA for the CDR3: TGCGCCAGCAGCTTGGACGGGACAGCGCATGAAAAACTGTTTTTT. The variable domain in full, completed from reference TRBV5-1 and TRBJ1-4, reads KAGVTQTPRYLIKTRGQQVTLSCSPISGHRSVSWYQQTPGQGLQFLFEYFSETQRNKGNFPGRFSGRQFSNSRSEMNVSTLELGDSALYLCASSLDGTAHEKLFFGSGTQLSVL.